One sample yielded the 27 T cell receptor beta chains listed below, sequenced in a study of OX40 agonist ivuxolimab in advanced cancers. The repertoire was sequenced with immunoSEQ multiplex PCR; TCRdb's copy has only in-frame clones and lacks some. This table holds 70,000 to 85,000 clones, roughly 94% found once. Here the sequenced sample was CD4+ or CD8+ T cells sorted from blood, taken in a trial of the OX40 agonist ivuxolimab. These receptors were collected from an adult with an advanced solid tumor such as melanoma, head and neck, liver or kidney cancer.

This sequence joins TRBV15 and TRBJ2-3, with 8 bases aligning to TRBD1. V lost 1 base to trimming and J lost 3 bases; unmatched junction nucleotides: 6. The CDR3 has 16 residues. Looked up from germline, CDR1 is LNHNV and CDR2 is YYDKDF (reference sequence). CDR3 in DNA: TGTGCCACCAGCAGAGCGGACAGGGAAGTAACAGATACGCAGTATTTT. Protein sequence: CATSRADREVTDTQYF.

V is TRBV7-9 and J is TRBJ2-3; 11 bases are a match to TRBD2. The J segment lost 2 bases and the V segment lost 6 bases, leaving 7 bases of the junction unmatched. This CDR3 has 16 residues. From germline, CDR1 is SEHNR and CDR2 FQNEAQ (reference sequence). CDR3: CASSPLAGGPTDTQYF. DNA for the CDR3: TGTGCCAGCAGTCCCCTAGCGGGGGGCCCCACAGATACGCAGTATTTT.

The chain couples TRBV2 to TRBJ2-3, with 7 bases identical to TRBD2. The trim removed 4 bases at V and 0 bases at J, leaving 1 base unmatched. CDR3 length equals 14 residues. CDR1 is SNHLY, CDR2 FYNNEI, per germline. CDR3 residues: CASSGSGSTDTQYF. In DNA, the CDR3 is TGTGCCAGCAGTGGTAGCGGGAGCACAGATACGCAGTATTTT.

This chain joins TRBV28 and TRBJ2-1; TRBD2 matches 10 bases. V lost 3 bases and J lost 4; bases outside the gene matches: 6. CDR3 size: 16 residues. Germline lookup yields CDR1 MDHEN and CDR2 SYDVKM. CDR3 region: CASSFWTSGKYNEQFF. Here the CDR3 DNA reads TGTGCCAGCAGTTTCTGGACTAGCGGAAAATACAATGAGCAGTTCTTC.

The J gene is TRBJ2-7, the V gene TRBV9; maybe TRBD2 (6 bases). The CDR3 totals 14 residues. Trimming removed 3 bases from V and 0 bases from J, with 10 bases in between. Germline V gives CDR1 SGDLS, CDR2 YYNGEE. The CDR3 protein is CASSGRENSYEQYF. DNA for the CDR3: TGTGCCAGCAGCGGTCGGGAGAACTCCTACGAGCAGTACTTC.

This sequence joins TRBV29-1 and TRBJ2-2; TRBD1 agrees at 8 bases. Losses at the gene ends were 2 bases for V and 5 bases for J; bases not matched to a gene: 4. The CDR3 extends over 14 amino acids. Per the germline V gene, CDR1 is SQVTM and CDR2 is ANQGSEA. The CDR3 DNA sequence: TGCAGCGTTGAATCCGGACAGGGAACCGGGGAGCTGTTTTTT. This sequence encodes CSVESGQGTGELFF.

The genes are TRBV19 and TRBJ2-5; the D call may be TRBD1 or TRBD2 (6 bases each). CDR1 LNHDA and CDR2 SQIVND come from the germline V gene (reference sequence). CDR3 length: 15 amino acids. Trimming removed 4 bases at V and 5 bases at J, with 17 bases between. The DNA of the CDR3 is TGTGCCAGTAGTAACCAGGGGAGGCTAGCGGAGACCCAGTACTTC. It codes for CASSNQGRLAETQYF.

This chain joins TRBV28 and TRBJ2-7; TRBD2 agrees at 8 bases. From germline, CDR1 is MDHEN and CDR2 SYDVKM. The V segment lost 6 bases and the J segment 2 bases; nucleotides outside the gene matches: 6. The CDR3 is 14 residues long. CDR3 loop: CASRLPGLAYEQYF. DNA of the CDR3: TGTGCCAGCAGACTTCCGGGACTAGCCTACGAGCAGTACTTC.

This chain connects TRBV27 to TRBJ1-6; D possibly corresponds to TRBD1 (5 bases). The CDR3 length is 14 residues. V was trimmed by 8 bases and J by 5 bases, leaving 13 bases between them. Per the germline V gene, CDR1 is MNHEY and CDR2 is SMNVEV (reference sequence). CDR3 coding DNA: TGTGCCAGCTATCTGGGACTCAATAATTCACCCCTCCACTTT. It translates to CASYLGLNNSPLHF.

The chain combines TRBV5-6 with TRBJ1-1, with D possibly TRBD1 on 6 matching bases. V was trimmed by 4 bases and J by 0 bases, leaving 10 bases between them. CDR1 and CDR2 (germline): SGHDT, YYEEEE. The CDR3 is 14 residues long. CDR3 in amino acids: CASSLDRLNTEAFF. The CDR3 nucleotides read TGTGCCAGCAGCCTCGACAGGTTGAACACTGAAGCTTTCTTT. The full variable domain, completed using reference TRBV5-6 and TRBJ1-1, is DAGVTQSPTHLIKTRGQQVTLRCSPKSGHDTVSWYQQALGQGPQFIFQYYEEEERQRGNFPDRFSGHQFPNYSSELNVNALLLGDSALYLCASSLDRLNTEAFFGQGTRLTVV.

V gene TRBV5-4 combines with J gene TRBJ2-7; D possibly corresponds to TRBD2 (5 bases). The CDR3 consists of 15 residues. V lost 4 bases, J lost 7 bases, and 21 bases lay in between. Germline CDR1 SGHNT, CDR2 YYREEE (reference sequence). Here the CDR3 reads CASSDAPDLSLEQYF. CDR3 coding DNA: TGTGCCAGCAGCGATGCCCCGGACTTATCTTTGGAGCAGTACTTC.

The chain uses TRBV6-6 and TRBJ1-2; maybe TRBD1 (6 bases). This CDR3 has 14 residues. With 2 bases removed from V and 8 bases from J, the gap between germline ends came to 15 bases. CDR1 and CDR2 (germline): MNHNY, SVGAGI (reference sequence). The CDR3 here is CASSYGGRGQGYTF. The CDR3 DNA reads as TGTGCCAGCAGTTACGGAGGGCGGGGGCAAGGCTACACCTTC.

V gene TRBV27 combines with J gene TRBJ1-5, with D possibly TRBD1 on 6 matching bases. V lost 6 bases and J 11 bases, leaving 17 bases between the germline ends. This CDR3 has 13 amino acids. Germline V CDR1 and CDR2: MNHEY, SMNVEV (reference sequence). The CDR3 nucleotides are TGTGCCAGCAGCCCCCACAGGGTGGGCTCCCAGCATTTT. It encodes CASSPHRVGSQHF.

The V gene is TRBV7-8, the J gene TRBJ2-1; possible D gene TRBD2, 6 bases. The CDR3 covers 14 residues. Germline CDR1 SGHVS, CDR2 FQNEAQ. V was pared by 10 bases and J by 3 bases, with 16 bases between. CDR3 sequence reads: CAITPGLDYNEQFF. In nucleotides, the CDR3 is TGTGCCATCACGCCGGGACTCGACTACAATGAGCAGTTCTTC.

The chain couples TRBV7-9 to TRBJ2-7, with D uncertain. Germline V CDR1 and CDR2: SEHNR, FQNEAQ (reference sequence). V was clipped by 4 bases and J by 5 bases, with 9 bases between them. CDR3 length: 12 amino acids. CDR3 amino acids: CASSYLTDEQYF. The CDR3 region has the DNA TGTGCCAGCAGCTACCTAACCGACGAGCAGTACTTC.

The rearrangement joins TRBV30 to TRBJ2-7; D may be TRBD1 (6 bases). There are 12 residues in the CDR3. From germline, CDR1 is GTSNPN and CDR2 SVGIG (reference sequence). V gave up 0 bases and J gave up 4 bases, with 7 bases separating them. CDR3 loop: CAWSVQGYEQYF. The CDR3 coding sequence is TGTGCCTGGAGTGTCCAGGGGTACGAGCAGTACTTC. Filled out from reference TRBV30 and TRBJ2-7, the complete variable domain reads SQTIHQWPATLVQPVGSPLSLECTVEGTSNPNLYWYRQAAGRGLQLLFYSVGIGQISSEVPQNLSASRPQDRQFILSSKKLLLSDSGFYLCAWSVQGYEQYFGPGTRLTVT.

V and J are TRBV27 and TRBJ2-7, with 9 bases aligning to TRBD1. This CDR3 comprises 15 residues. Germline values: CDR1 MNHEY, CDR2 SMNVEV (reference sequence). With V trimmed by 5 bases and J by 0 bases, 5 bases remained unmatched. CDR3 protein: CASSRGTGSSYEQYF. In nucleotides, the CDR3 is TGTGCCAGCAGTAGAGGGACAGGGAGCTCCTACGAGCAGTACTTC.

The rearrangement joins TRBV2 to TRBJ1-1; no reliable D call. The germline V gene has CDR1 SNHLY and CDR2 FYNNEI. The CDR3 covers 15 residues. Trimming cost V 2 bases and J 0 bases, with 10 bases left between them. Here the CDR3 DNA reads TGTGCCAGCAGTGAACTCACAGCGTTGAACACTGAAGCTTTCTTT. Protein product: CASSELTALNTEAFF.

The V gene is TRBV29-1, the J gene TRBJ1-1; D might be TRBD1 (6 bases). Germline V CDR1 and CDR2: SQVTM, ANQGSEA. V dropped 4 bases and J dropped 3 bases, with 15 bases sitting between them. This CDR3 is 14 amino acids long. CDR3 bases: TGCAGCGTTGGGGCAGGGGCTGGGGACACTGAAGCTTTCTTT. Its protein is CSVGAGAGDTEAFF.

This clone occurred once. This chain connects TRBV6-4 to TRBJ2-5; the D gene could be TRBD1 or TRBD2 (5 bases each). Near its end, the DNA agrees better with TRBJ2-7, so the J call may be wrong. The CDR3 sequence is 13 residues long. Germline CDR1 is MRHNA and CDR2 is SNTAGT. The CDR3 region is CASRGTGSYEQYF. The CDR3 DNA sequence: TGTGCCAGCAGGGGGACGGGGAGCTACGAGCAGTACTTC.

The V gene is TRBV11-2, the J gene TRBJ2-5, with TRBD1 identical over 8 bases. V lost 1 base to trimming and J lost 1 base; unmatched junction nucleotides: 5. CDR1 is SGHAT and CDR2 is FQNNGV in the germline V gene. This CDR3 contains 16 residues. The CDR3, as DNA: TGTGCCAGCAGCTTAGTACTACAGGGGGTCCAAGAGACCCAGTACTTC. Protein product: CASSLVLQGVQETQYF.

The chain has TRBV6-1 and TRBJ1-5, with TRBD1 matching 10 bases. The CDR3 is 14 amino acids. Germline CDR1 MNHNS, CDR2 SASEGT. J was trimmed by 5 bases and V by 6 bases; bases with no gene match: 4. CDR3 nucleotides: TGTGCCAGCAGCCGGGACAGGGGAGATCAGCCCCAGCATTTT. It is translated as CASSRDRGDQPQHF.

The chain combines TRBV7-3 with TRBJ2-1; D is uncertain. Between the trimmed V and J ends, which lost 1 base and 4 bases, there was a span of 5 bases. Germline V CDR1 and CDR2: SGHTA, FQGTGA. The CDR3 consists of 13 residues. The CDR3 DNA reads TGTGCCAGCAGCTTAATCGGTTACAATGAGCAGTTCTTC. This translates into CASSLIGYNEQFF.

This chain uses TRBV5-1 with TRBJ2-7; 7 bases match TRBD2. The junction had 5 bases not matched to a gene; V was cut back by 5 bases and J by 3 bases. Germline V gives CDR1 SGHRS, CDR2 YFSETQ. The CDR3 has 13 amino acids. Here the CDR3 DNA reads TGCGCCAGCAGTACTAGCGCCAACTACGAGCAGTACTTC. It codes for CASSTSANYEQYF.

The chain employs TRBV6-5 and TRBJ1-1; D is ambiguous. Germline V gives CDR1 MNHEY, CDR2 SVGAGI. This CDR3 is built from 11 residues. The ends were cut back, 3 bases at V and 7 bases at J, with 6 bases in the middle. The CDR3 DNA is TGTGCCAGCAGTTATGCTAATGAAGCTTTCTTT. Translating it yields CASSYANEAFF.

The gene calls are TRBV7-2 and TRBJ2-7, with 8 bases lining up with TRBD1. With V trimmed by 6 bases and J by 3 bases, 4 bases remained unmatched. The CDR3 is 13 amino acids. Per germline, CDR1 SGHTA and CDR2 FQGNSA. This CDR3 reads CASRGTGNYEQYF. The CDR3 bases are TGTGCCAGCAGAGGGACAGGAAACTACGAGCAGTACTTC.

The gene calls are TRBV30 and TRBJ2-3; no reliable D call. Looked up from germline, CDR1 is GTSNPN and CDR2 is SVGIG (reference sequence). Trimming left V 4 bases short and J 2 bases short, with 4 bases between. This CDR3 contains 11 residues. CDR3 coding DNA: TGTGCCTGGACTTTCACAGATACGCAGTATTTT. Translation gives CAWTFTDTQYF.